This T cell receptor beta chain is from a study of Tregs in tolerant kidney transplant recipients. J gave up 1 base and V 4 bases, and 9 bases lay outside the gene matches. This CDR3 is built from 16 residues. Germline CDR1 and CDR2: SQVTM and ANQGSEA. The nonmyeloablative bone marrow transplants came from related graft donors, with transient mixed chimerism. TCRdb's copy holds only in-frame clones and misses some; the assay was immunoSEQ multiplex PCR. The sample has 50,000 or so clones, 89% seen once. Sequencing was performed on CD8+ T cells from blood (PBMCs), taken 12 months after the transplant. V usage is TRBV29-1 and J usage is TRBJ2-2; 7 bases match TRBD1. The origin of this receptor is a human patient who received a combined kidney and bone marrow transplant. Some of these T cells may belong to the graft donor. CDR3: CSVVVTGSVNTGELFF. CDR3 bases: TGCAGCGTTGTCGTGACAGGGAGTGTGAACACCGGGGAGCTGTTTTTT.